This entry concerns a single T cell receptor (beta chain). Germline V gene sequence: CDR1 SNHLY, CDR2 FYNNEI. The CDR3 totals 11 residues. V lost 9 bases, J lost 4 bases, and 1 base stayed unmatched. Here immunoSEQ multiplex PCR was the method, and the copy in TCRdb shows in-frame clones only, minus some. The table has around 190,000 clones, about 82% seen once; the top ten hold roughly 1.5%. This sample was included in a study of cytomegalovirus exposure and HLA in healthy donors. The sequence was collected from a woman in her late teens or twenties in good health and CMV-seronegative. Source material: PBMCs. This chain uses TRBV2 with TRBJ1-2; the match to TRBD1 covers 8 bases. The CDR3 DNA sequence: TGTGCCAGTGGACAGGGCTATGGCTACACCTTC. This codes for CASGQGYGYTF.